The clone carrying this TCR beta chain has just a few counts. Antigen: not known. The record originates from a study of blood T cells in healthy people across ages. Study-level results: Underestimates were what the diversity estimates from one million T cells were considered to be.

The V gene's germline CDR1 is SGHNT and CDR2 YYREEE (reference sequence). This CDR3 is 14 amino acids long. Deletions cut 3 bases from V and 1 base from J, with 10 bases between. Primed by a sample-barcoded 5' primer and a J-beta primer mix, a second PCR proceeded for about 6 to 11 cycles. TCRdb re-derived calls from the 5' RACE reads in MiXCR, one entry per CDR3 protein. The table has hundreds of thousands of distinct CDR3 sequences, around 24% seen once; the top ten hold 8.5% to 9.5%. Separately, the same data were catalogued under a study of T cells of mothers and their children. That source adds: The people who donated were three healthy Caucasian mothers and their six children.

The gene calls are TRBV5-4 and TRBJ1-1; no clear D. This TCR was recovered from a boy younger than 18 in good health. The sequenced sample was blood. CDR3 amino acids: CASSSDTRNTEAFF. DNA for the CDR3: TGTGCCAGCAGCTCCGACACGAGGAACACTGAAGCTTTCTTT.